This T cell receptor beta chain was obtained from a study of blood T cell repertoires in COVID-19. Study-level information: Specimens from acute and convalescent COVID-19 originated in the United States, Italy and Spain. The analysed material was cDNA or gDNA that came from T cells, B-cell-depleted T cells, or PBMCs.

Only in-frame clones appear in the TCRdb table, and some are missing; sequencing was by immunoSEQ multiplex PCR. The sample consists of approximately 160,000 clones, over 60% of them appearing once. In this sample, this clone turned up a few times. This sequence originates from a woman over 75 with acute or convalescent COVID-19. Sequenced input: peripheral blood.

The CDR3 is CASSHTVGQGYNEQFF. The DNA of the CDR3 is TGCGCCAGCAGCCATACGGTTGGACAGGGCTACAATGAGCAGTTCTTC. This rearrangement joins TRBV5-1 to TRBJ2-1; 8 bases are a match to TRBD1. After removal of 4 bases from V and 3 bases from J, the junction contained 9 bases not matched to a gene. The CDR3 runs to 16 residues. Germline CDR1 reads SGHRS; CDR2 reads YFSETQ.